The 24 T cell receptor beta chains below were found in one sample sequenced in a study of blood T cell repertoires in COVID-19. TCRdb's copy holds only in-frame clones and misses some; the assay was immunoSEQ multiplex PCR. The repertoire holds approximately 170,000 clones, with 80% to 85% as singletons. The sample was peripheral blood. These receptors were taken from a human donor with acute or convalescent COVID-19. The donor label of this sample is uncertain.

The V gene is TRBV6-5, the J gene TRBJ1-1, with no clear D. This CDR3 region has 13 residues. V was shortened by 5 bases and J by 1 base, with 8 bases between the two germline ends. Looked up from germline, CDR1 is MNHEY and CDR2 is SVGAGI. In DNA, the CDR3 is TGTGCCAGCAGTCAGACTGGGAACACTGAAGCTTTCTTT. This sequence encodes CASSQTGNTEAFF.

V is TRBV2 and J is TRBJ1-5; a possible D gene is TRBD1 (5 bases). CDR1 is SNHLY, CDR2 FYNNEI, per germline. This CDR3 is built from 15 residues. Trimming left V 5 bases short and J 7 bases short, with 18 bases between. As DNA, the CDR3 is TGTGCCAGCAGTCGGTCGGATGGGGGGTGGCAGCCCCAGCATTTT. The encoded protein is CASSRSDGGWQPQHF. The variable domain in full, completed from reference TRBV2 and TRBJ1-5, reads EPEVTQTPSHQVTQMGQEVILRCVPISNHLYFYWYRQILGQKVEFLVSFYNNEISEKSEIFDDQFSVERPDGSNFTLKIRSTKLEDSAMYFCASSRSDGGWQPQHFGDGTRLSIL.

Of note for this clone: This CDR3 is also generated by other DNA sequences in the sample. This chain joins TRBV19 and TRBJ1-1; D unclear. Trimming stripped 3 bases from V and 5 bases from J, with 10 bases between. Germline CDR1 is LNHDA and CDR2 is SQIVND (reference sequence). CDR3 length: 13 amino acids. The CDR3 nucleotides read TGTGCCAGTAGTATCGAGAGAGGGACTGAAGCTTTCTTT. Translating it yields CASSIERGTEAFF.

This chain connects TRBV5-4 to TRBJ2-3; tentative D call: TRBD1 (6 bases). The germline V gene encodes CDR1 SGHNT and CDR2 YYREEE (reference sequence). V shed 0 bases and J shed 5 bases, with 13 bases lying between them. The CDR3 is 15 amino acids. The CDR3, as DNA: TGTGCCAGCAGCTTGGTAGGGGGAGAGCGAGATACGCAGTATTTT. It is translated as CASSLVGGERDTQYF.

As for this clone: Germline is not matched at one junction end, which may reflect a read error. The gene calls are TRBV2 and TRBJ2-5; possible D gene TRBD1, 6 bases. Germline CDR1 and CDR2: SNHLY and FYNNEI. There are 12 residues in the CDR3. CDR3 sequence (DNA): TGTGCCAGTAGTGGAAGGGGGGAGACCCAGTACTTC. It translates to CASSGRGETQYF. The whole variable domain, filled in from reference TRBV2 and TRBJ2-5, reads EPEVTQTPSHQVTQMGQEVILRCVPISNHLYFYWYRQILGQKVEFLVSFYNNEISEKSEIFDDQFSVERPDGSNFTLKIRSTKLEDSAMYFCASSGRGETQYFGPGTRLLVL.

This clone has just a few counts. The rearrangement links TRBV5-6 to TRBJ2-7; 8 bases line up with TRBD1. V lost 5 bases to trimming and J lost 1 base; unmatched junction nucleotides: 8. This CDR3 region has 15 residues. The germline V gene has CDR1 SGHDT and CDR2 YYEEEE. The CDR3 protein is CASRQTGEESYEQYF. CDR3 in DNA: TGTGCCAGCAGACAGACAGGGGAGGAATCCTACGAGCAGTACTTC.

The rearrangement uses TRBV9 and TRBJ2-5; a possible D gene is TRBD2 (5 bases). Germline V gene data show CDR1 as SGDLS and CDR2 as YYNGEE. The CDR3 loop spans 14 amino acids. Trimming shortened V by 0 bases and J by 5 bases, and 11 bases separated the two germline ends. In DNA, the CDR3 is TGTGCCAGCAGCGTAGTAGGAGGAAGTGAGACCCAGTACTTC. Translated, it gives CASSVVGGSETQYF.

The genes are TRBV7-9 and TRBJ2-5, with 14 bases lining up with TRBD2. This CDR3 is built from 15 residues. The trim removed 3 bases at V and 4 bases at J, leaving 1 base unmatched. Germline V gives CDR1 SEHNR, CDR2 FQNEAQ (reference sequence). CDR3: CASSLTSGGGETQYF. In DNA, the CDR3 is TGTGCCAGCAGCTTGACTAGCGGGGGGGGAGAGACCCAGTACTTC.

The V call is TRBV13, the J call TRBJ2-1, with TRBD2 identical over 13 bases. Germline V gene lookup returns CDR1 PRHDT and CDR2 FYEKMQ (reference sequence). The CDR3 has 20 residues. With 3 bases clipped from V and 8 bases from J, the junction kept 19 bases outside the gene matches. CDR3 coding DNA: TGTGCCAGCAGCTTGCGATTGACTAGCGGGAGGCCTTCCACGGCGGATGAGCAGTTCTTC. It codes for CASSLRLTSGRPSTADEQFF. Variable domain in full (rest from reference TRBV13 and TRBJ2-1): AAGVIQSPRHLIKEKRETATLKCYPIPRHDTVYWYQQGPGQDPQFLISFYEKMQSDKGSIPDRFSAQQFSDYHSELNMSSLELGDSALYFCASSLRLTSGRPSTADEQFFGPGTRLTVL.

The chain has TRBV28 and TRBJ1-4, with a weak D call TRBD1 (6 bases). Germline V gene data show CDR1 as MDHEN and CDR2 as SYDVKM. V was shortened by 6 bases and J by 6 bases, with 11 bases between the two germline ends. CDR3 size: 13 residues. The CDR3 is CASRQGPHEKLFF. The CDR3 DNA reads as TGTGCCAGCAGACAGGGCCCTCATGAAAAACTGTTTTTT.

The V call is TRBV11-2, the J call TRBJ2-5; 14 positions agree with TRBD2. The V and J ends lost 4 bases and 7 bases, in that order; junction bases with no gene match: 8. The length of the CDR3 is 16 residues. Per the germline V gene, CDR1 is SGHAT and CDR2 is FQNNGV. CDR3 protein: CASSSPTSGGAGTQYF. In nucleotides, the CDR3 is TGTGCCAGCAGCTCACCGACTAGCGGGGGGGCCGGGACCCAGTACTTC.

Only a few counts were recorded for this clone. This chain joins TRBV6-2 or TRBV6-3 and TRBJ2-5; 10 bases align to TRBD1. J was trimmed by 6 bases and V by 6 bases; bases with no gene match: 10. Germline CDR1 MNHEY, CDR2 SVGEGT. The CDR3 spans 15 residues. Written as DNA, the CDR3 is TGTGCCAGCAGCGCCGACAGGGGGCGCGGTCAGACCCAGTACTTC. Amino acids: CASSADRGRGQTQYF.

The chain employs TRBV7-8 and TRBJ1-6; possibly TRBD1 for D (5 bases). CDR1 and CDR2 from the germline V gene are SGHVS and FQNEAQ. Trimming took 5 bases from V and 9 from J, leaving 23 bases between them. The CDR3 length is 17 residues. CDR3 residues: CASSLRPADRGSSPLHF. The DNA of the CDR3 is TGTGCCAGCAGCCTTAGGCCAGCCGACCGGGGGAGTTCACCCCTCCACTTT.

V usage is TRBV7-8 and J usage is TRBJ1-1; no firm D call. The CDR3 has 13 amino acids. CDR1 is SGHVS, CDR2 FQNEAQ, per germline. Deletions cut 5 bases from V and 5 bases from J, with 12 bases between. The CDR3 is CASSLGRETEAFF. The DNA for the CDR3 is TGTGCCAGCAGCCTGGGGAGGGAGACTGAAGCTTTCTTT. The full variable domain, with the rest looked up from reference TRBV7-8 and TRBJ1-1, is GAGVSQSPRYKVAKRGQDVALRCDPISGHVSLFWYQQALGQGPEFLTYFQNEAQLDKSGLPSDRFFAERPEGSVSTLKIQRTQQEDSAVYLCASSLGRETEAFFGQGTRLTVV.

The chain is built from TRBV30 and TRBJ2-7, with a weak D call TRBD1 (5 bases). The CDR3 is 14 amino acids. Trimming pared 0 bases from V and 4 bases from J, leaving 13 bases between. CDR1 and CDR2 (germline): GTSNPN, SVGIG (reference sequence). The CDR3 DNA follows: TGTGCCTGGAGTGTACAGTCAGGGTTGTACGAGCAGTACTTC. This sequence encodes CAWSVQSGLYEQYF.

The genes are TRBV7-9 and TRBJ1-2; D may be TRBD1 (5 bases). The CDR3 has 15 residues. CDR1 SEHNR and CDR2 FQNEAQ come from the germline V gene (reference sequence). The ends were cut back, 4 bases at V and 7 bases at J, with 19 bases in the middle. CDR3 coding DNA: TGTGCCAGCAGCTGGGGCAGGCTCATATCGGGTGGCTACACCTTC. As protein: CASSWGRLISGGYTF.

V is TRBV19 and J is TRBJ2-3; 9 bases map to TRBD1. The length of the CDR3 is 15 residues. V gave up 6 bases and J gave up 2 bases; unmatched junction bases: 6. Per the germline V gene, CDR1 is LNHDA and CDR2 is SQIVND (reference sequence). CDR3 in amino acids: CASSQGQGFTDTQYF. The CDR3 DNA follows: TGTGCCAGTAGCCAGGGACAGGGTTTCACAGATACGCAGTATTTT.

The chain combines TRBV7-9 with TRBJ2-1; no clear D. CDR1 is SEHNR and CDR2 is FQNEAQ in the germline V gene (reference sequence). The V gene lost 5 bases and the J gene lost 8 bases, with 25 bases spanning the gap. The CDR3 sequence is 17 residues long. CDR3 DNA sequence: TGTGCCAGCAGCCCCTATAGCCTAGGAGCCATGCATCATGAGCAGTTCTTC. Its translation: CASSPYSLGAMHHEQFF.

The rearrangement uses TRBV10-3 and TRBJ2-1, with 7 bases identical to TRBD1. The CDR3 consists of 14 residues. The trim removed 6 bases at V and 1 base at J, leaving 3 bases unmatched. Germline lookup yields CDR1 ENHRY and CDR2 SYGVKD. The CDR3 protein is CAISRDSSYNEQFF. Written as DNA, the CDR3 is TGTGCCATCAGCCGGGACAGTTCCTACAATGAGCAGTTCTTC.

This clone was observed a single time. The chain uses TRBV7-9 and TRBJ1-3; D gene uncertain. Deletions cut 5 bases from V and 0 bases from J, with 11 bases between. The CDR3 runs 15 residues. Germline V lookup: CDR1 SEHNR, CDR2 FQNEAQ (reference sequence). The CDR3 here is CASSPTVISGNTIYF. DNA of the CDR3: TGTGCCAGCAGCCCCACAGTGATCTCTGGAAACACCATATATTTT. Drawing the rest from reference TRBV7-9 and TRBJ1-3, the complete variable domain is DTGVSQNPRHKITKRGQNVTFRCDPISEHNRLYWYRQTLGQGPEFLTYFQNEAQLEKSRLLSDRFSAERPKGSFSTLEIQRTEQGDSAMYLCASSPTVISGNTIYFGEGSWLTVV.

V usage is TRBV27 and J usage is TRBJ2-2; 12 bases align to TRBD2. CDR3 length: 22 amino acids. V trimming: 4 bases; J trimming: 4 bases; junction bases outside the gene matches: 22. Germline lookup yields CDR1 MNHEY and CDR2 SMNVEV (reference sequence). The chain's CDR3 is CASSSRIRVASGGGAGTGELFF. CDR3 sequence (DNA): TGTGCCAGCAGTTCCCGGATACGTGTGGCTAGCGGGGGGGGAGCGGGCACCGGGGAGCTGTTTTTT.

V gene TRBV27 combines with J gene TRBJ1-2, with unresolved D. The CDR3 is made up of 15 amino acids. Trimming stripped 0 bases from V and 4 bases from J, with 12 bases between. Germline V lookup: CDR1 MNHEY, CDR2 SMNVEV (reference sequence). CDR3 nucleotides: TGTGCCAGCAGTTTATCGAGGGCGGGAGGCTATGGCTACACCTTC. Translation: CASSLSRAGGYGYTF.

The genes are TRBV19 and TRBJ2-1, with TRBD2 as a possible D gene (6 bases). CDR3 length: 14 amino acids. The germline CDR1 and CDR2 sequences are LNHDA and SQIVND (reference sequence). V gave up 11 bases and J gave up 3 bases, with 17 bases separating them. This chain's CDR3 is CAPRRGGIYNEQFF. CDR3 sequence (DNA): TGTGCCCCCAGAAGGGGCGGGATCTACAATGAGCAGTTCTTC.

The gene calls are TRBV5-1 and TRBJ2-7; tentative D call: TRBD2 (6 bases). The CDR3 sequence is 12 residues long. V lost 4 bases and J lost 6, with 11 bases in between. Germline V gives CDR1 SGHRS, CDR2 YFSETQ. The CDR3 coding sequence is TGCGCCAGCAGCAGTGGAGGGACCGAGCAGTACTTC. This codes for CASSSGGTEQYF.